Listed below are T cell receptor beta chains from one sample, sequenced in a study of beta chain features in type 1 diabetes. TCRdb keeps only in-frame clones here, not all; method: immunoSEQ multiplex PCR. The sample lists fewer than 500,000 clones; about 15% were seen once. Specimen: naive CD4+ T cells from blood. Source of these receptors: a man in his thirties or forties in good health. Each CDR3 is given with its conserved first and last residue. Each record gives: clone size, D gene, V gene, J gene, CDR3 protein, CDR3 DNA. D genes are given only for firm matches. Only part of the rows carry a size: once, few, many, or a class if the clone is expanded.

>-|TRBD2|TRBV18|TRBJ2-5
CASSPLSPSAGHQETQYF
TGTGCCAGCTCACCACTAAGCCCCTCAGCGGGACACCAAGAGACCCAGTACTTC
>few|-|TRBV29-1|TRBJ1-1
CSVSRGASTEAFF
TGCAGCGTTTCCAGAGGGGCCTCCACTGAAGCTTTCTTT
>-|-|TRBV30|TRBJ2-1
CAWTPHSYNEQFF
TGTGCCTGGACCCCCCACTCCTACAATGAGCAGTTCTTC
>few|-|TRBV28|TRBJ2-5
CASSLAAGETQYF
TGTGCCAGCAGTTTAGCAGCTGGAGAGACCCAGTACTTC
>-|TRBD2|TRBV7-8|TRBJ2-1
CASSPLPFSGSHNEQFF
TGTGCCAGCAGCCCGCTACCGTTTAGCGGGAGCCACAATGAGCAGTTCTTC
>few|-|TRBV7-9|TRBJ2-4
CASSLARPRGNIQYF
TGTGCCAGCAGCTTAGCGCGTCCCCGGGGGAACATTCAGTACTTC
>few|-|TRBV29-1|TRBJ2-1
CSATRGSSYNEQFF
TGCAGCGCTACACGGGGGAGCTCCTACAATGAGCAGTTCTTC
>-|TRBD2|TRBV5-1|TRBJ2-3
CASSFQAGADTDTQYF
TGCGCCAGCAGCTTTCAAGCGGGGGCGGACACAGATACGCAGTATTTT
>-|-|TRBV7-9|TRBJ1-1
CASSFGNRVGTEAFF
TGTGCCAGCAGCTTCGGTAACAGGGTAGGAACTGAAGCTTTCTTT
>few|TRBD1|TRBV15|TRBJ2-6
CATSNRQGSPRFSGANVLTF
TGTGCCACCAGCAACAGACAGGGCTCCCCGAGGTTCTCTGGGGCCAACGTCCTGACTTTC
>-|TRBD1|TRBV5-6|TRBJ1-4
CASSKQGLEKLFF
TGTGCCAGCAGCAAACAGGGGCTTGAAAAACTGTTTTTT
>few|TRBD2|TRBV30|TRBJ2-5
CAWRGGGRAETQYF
TGTGCCTGGAGAGGGGGCGGGAGGGCAGAGACCCAGTACTTC
>few|-|TRBV9|TRBJ2-5
CASSVAQGRQETQYF
TGTGCCAGCAGCGTAGCACAGGGTAGGCAAGAGACCCAGTACTTC
>few|-|TRBV7-2|TRBJ2-5
CASSPGGLSETQYF
TGTGCCAGCAGCCCGGGGGGCCTGAGTGAGACCCAGTACTTC
>few|-|TRBV11-2|TRBJ2-4
CASSFGGVIQYF
TGTGCCAGCAGCTTCGGGGGAGTCATTCAGTACTTC
>-|-|TRBV4-1|TRBJ1-1
CASSYDDRSGTTEAFF
TGCGCCAGCAGCTATGACGACAGGAGTGGAACGACTGAAGCTTTCTTT
>-|-|TRBV4-3|TRBJ2-1
CASSQEGAEVYNEQFF
TGCGCCAGCAGCCAAGAAGGCGCCGAGGTCTACAATGAGCAGTTCTTC
>-|-|TRBV7-9|TRBJ2-5
CASSLGPLASETQYF
TGTGCCAGCAGCTTAGGACCCTTAGCGTCTGAGACCCAGTACTTC
>few|-|TRBV7-9|TRBJ2-4
CASSSFSYKNIQYF
TGTGCCAGCAGCTCCTTTAGCTACAAAAACATTCAGTACTTC
>-|TRBD2|TRBV7-2|TRBJ2-1
CASSPSGGSYNEQFF
TGTGCCAGCAGCCCTAGCGGGGGCTCCTACAATGAGCAGTTCTTC
>few|-|TRBV30|TRBJ1-5
CAWSLAGLRQPQHF
TGTGCCTGGAGTCTGGCGGGCTTGAGGCAGCCCCAGCATTTT
>-|-|TRBV5-1|TRBJ1-2
CASSPQGPTYGYTF
TGCGCCAGCAGCCCCCAGGGGCCCACCTATGGCTACACCTTC
>-|-|TRBV7-9|TRBJ1-2
CASSPPGDYGYTF
TGTGCCAGCAGCCCCCCCGGGGACTATGGCTACACCTTC
>many|-|TRBV29-1|TRBJ1-1
CSGVRGSQEAFF
TGCAGCGGCGTAAGGGGTTCACAAGAAGCTTTCTTT
>-|TRBD2|TRBV29-1|TRBJ2-5
CSVGRLAGGRETQYF
TGCAGCGTCGGAAGACTAGCGGGGGGGCGAGAGACCCAGTACTTC
>many|-|TRBV4-2|TRBJ2-4
CASSQELNIQYF
TGTGCCAGCAGCCAAGAACTAAACATTCAGTACTTC
>few|TRBD1|TRBV9|TRBJ2-2
CASSKEGAARAVGELFF
TGTGCCAGCAGTAAAGAGGGGGCCGCCCGGGCGGTCGGGGAGCTGTTTTTT
>-|-|TRBV18|TRBJ2-3
CASSRDGDTQYF
TGTGCCAGCTCTAGAGACGGAGATACGCAGTATTTT
>-|-|TRBV4-1|TRBJ2-5
CASSHNRGAPETQYF
TGCGCCAGCAGCCATAATCGCGGGGCGCCCGAGACCCAGTACTTC
>-|TRBD2|TRBV27|TRBJ2-7
CASSWTSGAYEQYF
TGTGCCAGCAGTTGGACTAGCGGTGCCTACGAGCAGTACTTC
>-|TRBD2|TRBV9|TRBJ2-3
CASSHGTSGGTDTQYF
TGTGCCAGCAGCCACGGGACTAGCGGGGGCACAGATACGCAGTATTTT
>few|-|TRBV7-9|TRBJ1-1
CASSLFSGSNTEAFF
TGTGCCAGCAGCTTATTTTCAGGGTCCAACACTGAAGCTTTCTTT
>-|-|TRBV7-2|TRBJ1-1
CASSLGRKVNTEAFF
TGTGCCAGCAGCTTAGGTCGCAAGGTGAACACTGAAGCTTTCTTT
>few|-|TRBV7-2|TRBJ1-1
CASSLDWQGRAFF
TGTGCCAGCAGCTTAGACTGGCAGGGCAGGGCTTTCTTT
>-|TRBD1|TRBV7-2|TRBJ1-2
CASSLRDSRYGYTF
TGTGCCAGCAGCTTGAGGGACAGCCGCTATGGCTACACCTTC
>-|-|TRBV19|TRBJ2-5
CASNLGPAAQETQYF
TGTGCCAGTAACCTTGGGCCGGCGGCCCAAGAGACCCAGTACTTC
>few|-|TRBV6-5|TRBJ2-2
CASSYSDLTGELFF
TGTGCCAGCAGTTACTCGGACCTCACCGGGGAGCTGTTTTTT
>-|-|TRBV18|TRBJ2-1
CASSPQVLGDNEQFF
TGTGCCAGCTCACCCCAAGTGCTCGGGGACAATGAGCAGTTCTTC
>-|-|TRBV25-1|TRBJ2-3
CASSEPIGGWEAADTQYF
TGTGCCAGCAGTGAACCCATTGGGGGGTGGGAGGCCGCAGATACGCAGTATTTT
>-|-|TRBV29-1|TRBJ1-2
CSAHGGGYGYTF
TGCAGCGCTCACGGCGGGGGGTATGGCTACACCTTC
>-|-|TRBV7-9|TRBJ1-2
CASSLKAGEYGYTF
TGTGCCAGCAGCTTAAAGGCAGGAGAGTATGGCTACACCTTC
>few|TRBD2|TRBV7-2|TRBJ2-1
CASSLAEASGVANEQFF
TGTGCCAGCAGCTTAGCGGAGGCTAGCGGGGTAGCCAATGAGCAGTTCTTC
>-|-|TRBV9|TRBJ2-7
CASSPQVTGSYEQYF
TGTGCCAGCAGCCCCCAAGTGACGGGGTCCTACGAGCAGTACTTC
>few|TRBD1|TRBV6-6|TRBJ2-5
CASRPPRDRGTETQYF
TGTGCCAGCAGGCCACCCCGGGACAGGGGGACCGAGACCCAGTACTTC
>few|-|TRBV19|TRBJ2-7
CASSTQGSSYEQYF
TGTGCCAGTAGTACCCAGGGTTCCTCCTACGAGCAGTACTTC
>few|-|TRBV12-5|TRBJ1-5
CASGPNQPQHF
TGTGCTAGTGGTCCTAATCAGCCCCAGCATTTT
>few|TRBD2|TRBV9|TRBJ2-1
CASSVDGGARSEQFF
TGTGCCAGCAGCGTAGACGGGGGGGCCCGTAGTGAGCAGTTCTTC
>few|TRBD1|TRBV5-4|TRBJ1-3
CASSPLTGDGNTIYF
TGTGCCAGCAGCCCGTTAACAGGGGATGGAAACACCATATATTTT
>few|-|TRBV28|TRBJ2-7
CASSFPGTGSYEQYF
TGTGCCAGCAGTTTCCCGGGGACCGGTTCCTACGAGCAGTACTTC
>few|-|TRBV15|TRBJ2-6
CATSREILKANVLTF
TGTGCCACCAGCAGAGAAATCCTAAAGGCCAACGTCCTGACTTTC
>-|-|TRBV4-1|TRBJ2-1
CASSQDLRATGYNEQFF
TGCGCCAGCAGCCAAGATCTAAGGGCAACTGGCTACAATGAGCAGTTCTTC